Presented here are 7 T cell receptor beta chains from one specimen sequenced in a study of blood T cell repertoires in COVID-19. The repertoire was sequenced with immunoSEQ multiplex PCR; TCRdb's copy has only in-frame clones and lacks some. The table has some 260,000 clones, 80% to 90% seen once. Sequencing was performed on peripheral blood. These receptors were collected from a woman in her seventies with COVID-19, enrolled during active disease.

V is TRBV19 and J is TRBJ1-1, with a weak D call TRBD1 (6 bases). This CDR3 spans 13 amino acids. Germline CDR1 reads LNHDA; CDR2 reads SQIVND (reference sequence). V dropped 5 bases and J dropped 4 bases, with 11 bases sitting between them. The CDR3: CASSLKGGTEAFF. The CDR3, as DNA: TGTGCCAGTAGTCTTAAAGGGGGCACTGAAGCTTTCTTT.

The chain carries TRBV5-4 and TRBJ2-2; tentatively, D is TRBD2 (6 bases). The CDR3 has 14 residues. Between the trimmed V and J ends, which lost 4 bases and 6 bases, there was a span of 13 bases. The germline CDR1 and CDR2 sequences are SGHNT and YYREEE (reference sequence). Here the CDR3 DNA reads TGTGCCAGCAGCCCCGTTTTAGCGGCCGGGGAGCTGTTTTTT. This sequence encodes CASSPVLAAGELFF.

This clone was seen only a few times. V usage is TRBV11-2 and J usage is TRBJ1-3; no clear D gene. Germline CDR1 and CDR2: SGHAT and FQNNGV. CDR3 length: 15 residues. Trimming left V 0 bases short and J 0 bases short, with 6 bases between. The CDR3 spells CASSLDSVSGNTIYF. CDR3 bases: TGTGCCAGCAGCTTAGACAGTGTCTCTGGAAACACCATATATTTT.

J is TRBJ1-5 and V is TRBV19; 9 bases fit TRBD1. The CDR3 is made up of 15 amino acids. CDR1 is LNHDA and CDR2 is SQIVND in the germline V gene (reference sequence). The ends lost 5 bases at V and 6 bases at J; junction bases unmatched: 8. The CDR3 is CASSVGTGRIQPQHF. The CDR3 coding sequence is TGTGCCAGTAGTGTTGGGACAGGGAGGATTCAGCCCCAGCATTTT.

The chain recombines TRBV19 with TRBJ1-6, with 7 positions matching TRBD1. The germline gives CDR1 LNHDA, CDR2 SQIVND (reference sequence). Trimming removed 8 bases from V and 6 bases from J; junction bases left unmatched: 7. This CDR3 spans 14 amino acids. In nucleotides, the CDR3 is TGTGCCAGTCAACCCGGGACAGCTAATTCACCCCTCCACTTT. It is translated as CASQPGTANSPLHF.

The gene calls are TRBV3-1 (or the pseudogene TRBV3-2) and TRBJ2-5; no firm D call. The germline gives CDR1 LGHDT, CDR2 YNNKEL (reference sequence). V was pared by 1 base and J by 4 bases, with 10 bases between. The CDR3 runs 14 residues. CDR3 bases: TGTGCCAGCAGCCAAGGAACCGGGTTAGAGACCCAGTACTTC. It codes for CASSQGTGLETQYF.

The CDR3 sequence is CASSLDRRSTDTQYF. Written as DNA, the CDR3 is TGTGCCAGCAGCTTAGATCGGAGGAGCACAGATACGCAGTATTTT. V is TRBV11-3 and J is TRBJ2-3; a possible D gene is TRBD2 (5 bases). V was trimmed by 0 bases and J by 0 bases, leaving 7 bases between them. CDR1 and CDR2 (germline): SGHNT, YENEEA. There are 15 residues in the CDR3.